This T cell receptor beta chain was captured by sequencing in a study of T-cell reconstitution after alpha-beta-depleted transplantation in children. Germline CDR1 and CDR2: MDHEN and SYDVKM. The CDR3 extends over 15 amino acids. Trimming cost V 3 bases and J 6 bases, with 15 bases left between them. The library targeted TCRbeta and was prepared with unique molecular identifiers. TCRdb redid the calling of the PCR reads with MiXCR, one entry per CDR3 protein. The table has approximately 350,000 distinct CDR3 sequences, 15% to 20% seen once. Overall study findings and caveats: From newly produced T cells came most of the T-cell counts and diversity one year after transplant. TCRbeta diversity was high at day 60 in some patients (a result of surviving recipient T cells and thymic progenitors).

As for this clonotype: Its antigen remains unidentified.

Specimen: PBMCs, mostly from graft donor cells, collected 360 days after TCRalphabeta/CD19-depleted stem cell transplant. The source of this sequence is a male patient aged 2-10 years who had a stem cell transplant for acute lymphoblastic leukemia, so the T cells may come from the graft donor. This rearrangement joins TRBV28 to TRBJ1-5; weak D call: TRBD1 (5 bases). CDR3 amino acids: CASSFLDMPSQPQHF. CDR3 DNA sequence: TGTGCCAGCAGTTTCCTGGACATGCCCTCTCAGCCCCAGCATTTT.